This TCR beta chain emerged from a study of blood T cell repertoires in COVID-19. Study-level background: In each case, the material was cDNA or gDNA derived from T cells, B-cell-depleted T cells, or PBMCs.

The ends were cut back, 0 bases at V and 2 bases at J, with 13 bases in the middle. Germline assignment: CDR1 LGHNA and CDR2 YSLEER. The CDR3 consists of 16 residues. Study processing details: Reference gene primers were amplified, and this amplification served to estimate nucleated cell counts. Generated by immunoSEQ multiplex PCR, the TCRdb table keeps only in-frame clones and is missing some. V and J calls and clone size follow that table, whereas D and trimming were derived from the DNA. Here the sample spans tens of thousands of clones, nearly 90% being singletons. The TCR originated in a man in his 70s with active COVID-19. The V call is TRBV4-3, the J call TRBJ2-5, with D perhaps TRBD2 (6 bases). The sequenced material came from peripheral blood. CDR3 nucleotide sequence: TGCGCCAGCAGCCAAGATAAGCGGAGGGCGCAAGAGACCCAGTACTTC. Amino acid sequence: CASSQDKRRAQETQYF.